One and the same sample provided the 24 T cell receptor beta chains below, sequenced in a study of tumor-infiltrating lymphocytes in primary liver carcinoma. Synthesis of TCR beta cDNA was carried out from 500 ng total RNA with a constant-region primer. Slightly modified ARM-PCR served as the procedure for the TCR beta libraries. These libraries came from three rounds of nested multiplex PCR. The opening two PCR rounds, around 11 cycles each, paired TRBV1-TRBV30 forward primers with a C-beta reverse primer. TCRdb reanalysed the multiplex PCR reads using MiXCR and keeps one entry per CDR3 protein. The sample has some 20,000 distinct CDR3 sequences; roughly 79% are singletons. The source material, roughly 20-31 mg of unsorted bulk tissue, was used to co-extract RNA and DNA. The sample was liver tumor tissue from sampling region 4. Subset noted: tumor region T4, right-lateral pole. The receptors were gathered from a woman aged 25 to 39 with primary liver carcinoma and hepatitis B virus infection.

This clonotype was found many times. A junction end diverges from the germline sequence, so it may reflect a read error. This chain links TRBV15 with TRBJ1-4, with no clear D. The germline gives CDR1 LNHNV, CDR2 YYDKDF (reference sequence). The CDR3 runs 13 residues. DNA for the CDR3: TGTGCCACCAGCAGAGATCGAGGTGAAATACTGTTTTTT. It yields the protein CATSRDRGEILFF.

A word on this clonotype: The missing conserved phenylalanine or tryptophan at the end of this CDR3 makes a read error likely. The DNA is left out, because the CDR3 cannot be placed on it with certainty; the CDR3 is given as TCRdb lists it. This chain connects TRBV21-1 to TRBJ2-7; the table's D call of TRBD1 was not tested on the DNA. TRBV21-1 is shown as a pseudogene. Both ends counted, the CDR3 spans 14 residues. CDR3 residues: CASSSLEATYERYS.

Comments on this clonotype: A read error is likely, as this CDR3 ends without the conserved phenylalanine or tryptophan. It is unclear where the CDR3 begins or ends on the DNA, so no DNA is shown, and the CDR3 is as TCRdb lists it. The gene calls are TRBV11-3 and TRBJ2-1; TRBD2 is the table's D call and was not checked against the DNA. Germline V gene sequence: CDR1 SGHNT, CDR2 YENEEA. The CDR3 is 15 amino acids long, termini counted. This CDR3 is CASSRLAGRGYEQLL.

As to this clonotype: The CDR3 ends on some other residue instead of the conserved phenylalanine or tryptophan, so this is likely a read error. The J gene is TRBJ2-2, the V gene TRBV4-3; weak D call: TRBD2 (5 bases). Germline loops: CDR1 LGHNA, CDR2 YSLEER. The CDR3 covers 12 residues. CDR3 DNA: TGTGCCAGCAGACTTGGCACCGGGGTGCTGTTTCTT. Amino acids: CASRLGTGVLFL.

The chain is built from TRBV11-2 and TRBJ2-7; tentative D call: TRBD2 (5 bases). CDR1 and CDR2 (germline): SGHAT, FQNNGV. With 6 bases removed from V and 7 bases from J, the gap between germline ends came to 19 bases. The CDR3 totals 14 residues. DNA for the CDR3: TGTGCCAGCAGTACCACCGGACTCGCCGAGGAGCAGTACTTC. Protein: CASSTTGLAEEQYF.

This chain joins TRBV5-1 and TRBJ2-1; D gene uncertain. The CDR3 contains 16 residues. Looked up from germline, CDR1 is SGHRS and CDR2 is YFSETQ. V was trimmed by 4 bases and J by 0 bases, leaving 14 bases between them. The CDR3 loop is CASSPIGISSYNEQFF. The CDR3 DNA reads TGCGCCAGCAGCCCTATAGGTATCAGCTCCTACAATGAGCAGTTCTTC.

With respect to this clonotype: Compared with germline, one end of the junction differs, possibly owing to a read error. This chain links TRBV5-5 with TRBJ2-3; the D is unclear. The CDR3 runs 13 residues. CDR1 is SGHKS and CDR2 is YYEKEE in the germline V gene (reference sequence). The DNA for the CDR3 is TGTGCCAGCAGCTCCTGTTTCACAGATACGCAATATTTT. Its protein is CASSSCFTDTQYF.

Concerning this clonotype itself: At one end, the junction sequence differs from germline, possibly due to a read error. This chain joins TRBV7-8 and TRBJ2-7; 12 bases align to TRBD2. Germline V gene sequence: CDR1 SGHVS, CDR2 FQNEAQ. The CDR3 is 15 residues long. DNA of the CDR3: TGTGCCATCAGCCAAACTAGCGGGGGGCCCTATGAGCAGTACTTC. This codes for CAISQTSGGPYEQYF. Full variable domain (remainder filled in from reference TRBV7-8 and TRBJ2-7): GAGVSQSPRYKVAKRGQDVALRCDPISGHVSLFWYQQALGQGPEFLTYFQNEAQLDKSGLPSDRFFAERPEGSVSTLKIQRTQQEDSAVYLCAISQTSGGPYEQYFGPGTRLTVT.

This sequence joins TRBV7-9 and TRBJ2-3; 7 bases map to TRBD2. This CDR3 region has 16 residues. Germline trimming cut 3 bases from V and 0 bases from J; bases unmatched to any gene: 6. Germline V CDR1 and CDR2: SEHNR, FQNEAQ (reference sequence). The CDR3 is CASSLYGTISTDTQYF. The CDR3, as DNA: TGTGCCAGCAGCTTGTATGGGACTATTAGCACAGATACGCAGTATTTT.

As concerns this clonotype: Relative to the germline gene, one junction end is altered; a read error may explain this. CDR3 nucleotides: TGTGCCAGCAGCCCATTCCAGAACTATGGCTACACATTC. Translated: CASSPFQNYGYTF. This chain joins TRBV5-4 and TRBJ1-2; D not certain. Germline V gene sequence: CDR1 SGHNT, CDR2 YYREEE (reference sequence). This CDR3 has 13 amino acids.

This clonotype was counted once. This chain uses TRBV12-3 or TRBV12-4 with TRBJ1-5; D not resolved. The CDR3 is 12 residues long. The CDR3 sequence: CGSLTGIQPQHF. In DNA form, the CDR3 reads TGTGGCAGTTTAACGGGGATACAGCCCCAGCATTTT.

Worth noting for this clonotype: The CDR3 does not end in the conserved phenylalanine or tryptophan, so this is likely a read error. The CDR3 DNA follows: TGTGCCAGCAGTCTCATGGGACTGAACACCGGGGAACTGTTTCTT. Translated, it gives CASSLMGLNTGELFL. V is TRBV6-5 and J is TRBJ2-2; a weak D match, TRBD2 (6 bases). This CDR3 region has 15 residues. Germline V gene data show CDR1 as MNHEY and CDR2 as SVGAGI.

This sequence joins TRBV28 and TRBJ2-3, with a weak D call TRBD1 (5 bases). Looked up from germline, CDR1 is MDHEN and CDR2 is SYDVKM. V was shortened by 7 bases and J by 14 bases, with 34 bases between the two germline ends. The CDR3 spans 17 residues. CDR3 loop: CASIFDSMRWGTDTRYF. The CDR3 nucleotides read TGTGCCAGCATTTTTGACAGTATGAGGTGGGGCACAGATACGAGGTATTTT.

The chain is built from TRBV11-2 and TRBJ2-1; 9 bases align to TRBD2. The CDR3 is 16 amino acids. The J segment lost 0 bases and the V segment lost 5 bases, leaving 5 bases of the junction unmatched. CDR1 and CDR2 (germline): SGHAT, FQNNGV. CDR3 protein: CASSASGRFSYNEQFF. CDR3 coding DNA: TGTGCCAGCAGCGCGAGCGGGAGGTTCTCCTACAATGAGCAGTTCTTC.

Points on this clonotype: The CDR3 carries no conserved terminal phenylalanine or tryptophan, so it likely arises from a read error. No DNA is shown, since the ends of the CDR3 on it are uncertain; the CDR3 is the one TCRdb lists. V and J are TRBV6-1 and TRBJ1-5; the D call of TRBD1 is as the table states it, not checked on the DNA. Germline loops: CDR1 MNHNS, CDR2 SASEGT. The CDR3 has 15 amino acids, counting both end residues. CDR3 amino acids: CASSEEWGINQPHHL.

As regards this clonotype: This sequence may be a read error, since a much larger clone differs from it by one base. V gene TRBV20-1 combines with J gene TRBJ1-2; D is ambiguous. The CDR3 consists of 13 residues. Germline CDR1 reads DFQATT; CDR2 reads SNEGSKA (reference sequence). CDR3 in DNA: TGCAGTGCTAAACGGACGGCAGTCTATGGCTGCACCTTC. Translation: CSAKRTAVYGCTF.

Notes on this clonotype: No conserved phenylalanine or tryptophan is present at the end of the CDR3, so a read error is the likely explanation. The CDR3 sequence is CSVSWGGAAKVETQYL. CDR3 nucleotides: TGCAGCGTCTCTTGGGGGGGGGCCGCTAAGGTGGAGACCCAGTACTTA. The V call is TRBV29-1, the J call TRBJ2-5; tentative D call: TRBD2 (7 bases). Per the germline V gene, CDR1 is SQVTM and CDR2 is ANQGSEA. The CDR3 has 16 amino acids. The V end was cut by 6 bases, the J end by 5 bases, with 25 bases between.

This clonotype was seen once. The CDR3 ends on some other residue instead of the conserved phenylalanine or tryptophan, so this is likely a read error. The DNA is omitted, as the CDR3 cannot be located on it reliably, and the CDR3 follows TCRdb's listing. The V and J genes are TRBV5-6 and TRBJ2-2. The CDR3 spans 15 amino acids, including both terminal residues. Germline V lookup: CDR1 SGHDT, CDR2 YYEEEE. CDR3 sequence: CASSSAPRVTGEPFL.

With respect to this clonotype: Without the conserved terminal phenylalanine or tryptophan, this CDR3 likely stems from a read error. CDR3 DNA sequence: TGCGCCATCAGCCAAGATCGATGGACAGGGCGGGAACAGTACCTC. Translated: CAISQDRWTGREQYL. The V gene is TRBV4-3, the J gene TRBJ2-7, with 8 bases aligning to TRBD1. The CDR3 totals 15 residues. Germline assignment: CDR1 LGHNA and CDR2 YSLEER.

The chain employs TRBV9 and TRBJ2-7; 8 nucleotides agree with TRBD2. Looked up from germline, CDR1 is SGDLS and CDR2 is YYNGEE. V lost 10 bases to trimming and J lost 5 bases; unmatched junction nucleotides: 8. There are 12 residues in the CDR3. In DNA form, the CDR3 reads TGTGCCGATCAGATAGCGGGACACGAGCAGTACTTC. It is translated as CADQIAGHEQYF.

About this clonotype itself: It is likely a read error, because the conserved phenylalanine at the end of the CDR3 is missing. The rearrangement joins TRBV11-2 to TRBJ2-7; D remains ambiguous. The germline V and J ends were trimmed by 6 bases and 7 bases, with 10 bases remaining between them. In germline, CDR1 is SGHAT, CDR2 FQNNGV. The CDR3 covers 11 residues. The CDR3 spells CASSSASEQYP. CDR3 DNA sequence: TGTGCCAGCAGTTCAGCCAGTGAGCAGTACCCC.

To note about this clonotype: Here the CDR3 omits its conserved ending phenylalanine or tryptophan, so a read error is the likely source. Because the CDR3's place on the DNA is in doubt, the DNA is left out and the CDR3 is given as listed by TCRdb. The chain couples TRBV4-2 to TRBJ2-7; the DNA was not used to check the table's D call, TRBD2. Both ends counted, the CDR3 spans 13 residues. Germline V lookup: CDR1 LGHNA, CDR2 YNFKEQ. CDR3 in amino acids: CASSQLSHYEHYH.

Details on this clonotype: The CDR3 carries no conserved terminal phenylalanine or tryptophan, so it likely arises from a read error. This chain links TRBV29-1 with TRBJ1-5; D is unclear. The CDR3 totals 13 residues. Germline values: CDR1 SQVTM, CDR2 ANQGSEA. Here the CDR3 reads CNLVKPRNQPQHS. The CDR3 DNA is TGCAACCTGGTTAAACCGCGCAACCAGCCCCAGCATTCT.

By sample fraction, this clonotype is hyperexpanded (1% or more). The chain uses TRBV11-2 and TRBJ1-1; 12 bases fit TRBD1. The CDR3 sequence is 20 residues long. V shed 5 bases and J 2 bases; nucleotides not matched to a gene: 18. CDR1 and CDR2 from the germline V gene are SGHAT and FQNNGV. In nucleotides, the CDR3 is TGTGCCAGCAGCGCTCGGGACAGGGGGCGCAAGAGGTGGAGTAACACTGAAGCTTTCTTT. It specifies CASSARDRGRKRWSNTEAFF.